These T cell receptor beta chains were read from a single sample in a study of radiation and T cells in renal cell carcinoma. Sequencing was performed with immunoSEQ multiplex PCR; in TCRdb, only in-frame clones are kept and a portion is missing. The data hold tens of thousands of clones, with approximately 80% observed a single time. Sequencing used blood, obtained from a patient whose treatment included radiotherapy and nephrectomy. These receptors were collected from a man aged 55 to 70 with renal cell carcinoma. CDR3s include the opening cysteine and the closing phenylalanine or tryptophan. Each record gives: clone size, V gene, CDR3 protein. Clone size is not always given. Where it is, it says once, few, many or a class for expanded clones.

clone size: .
V gene: TRBV11-3
CDR3 protein: CASSFQREGLNIQYF

clone size: .
V gene: TRBV5-1
CDR3 protein: CASHDRGLDYGYTF

clone size: .
V gene: TRBV2
CDR3 protein: CASLDQDGLTKNIQYF

clone size: .
V gene: TRBV27
CDR3 protein: CASSLRDSNQPQHF

clone size: few
V gene: TRBV5-5
CDR3 protein: CASSLNGGVGGYTF

clone size: .
V gene: TRBV6-1
CDR3 protein: CASRVAGNTGELFF

clone size: .
V gene: TRBV6-5
CDR3 protein: CASSGAQQPQHF

clone size: .
V gene: TRBV5-1
CDR3 protein: CASSSQGNGASMNTEAFF

clone size: .
V gene: TRBV15
CDR3 protein: CATSSFGRDNEKLFF

clone size: .
V gene: TRBV12-5
CDR3 protein: CASGPRSPPETQYF

clone size: .
V gene: TRBV10-3
CDR3 protein: CAISESKQETQYF

clone size: .
V gene: TRBV5-1
CDR3 protein: CASSLASSGSGFYEQFF

clone size: few
V gene: TRBV28
CDR3 protein: CASSLGGRARNEQFF

clone size: .
V gene: TRBV30
CDR3 protein: CAWSTGTGATNEKLFF

clone size: few
V gene: TRBV7-2
CDR3 protein: CASSLAQNYGYTF

clone size: .
V gene: TRBV4-2
CDR3 protein: CASSQDRTGRLRPLTGELFF

clone size: .
V gene: TRBV6-9
CDR3 protein: CASSYSVRGDEKLFF

clone size: once
V gene: TRBV27
CDR3 protein: CASTGQGASEQYF

clone size: .
V gene: TRBV6-6
CDR3 protein: CASTAGAGTGELFF

clone size: .
V gene: TRBV5-1
CDR3 protein: CASSFRSGALQETQYF

clone size: many
V gene: TRBV11-2
CDR3 protein: CASSLDGRAEGTQYF

clone size: .
V gene: TRBV7-2
CDR3 protein: CASSPDGGPRANVLTF

clone size: .
V gene: TRBV12-5
CDR3 protein: CASGLGGADTQYF

clone size: .
V gene: TRBV6-1
CDR3 protein: CASSAYPDISYEQYF

clone size: .
V gene: TRBV6-5
CDR3 protein: CATKGQFSGNTIYF

clone size: .
V gene: TRBV9
CDR3 protein: CASSSTMVGELFF

clone size: .
V gene: TRBV5-1
CDR3 protein: CASSATMENSPLHF

clone size: .
V gene: TRBV6-6
CDR3 protein: CASSMGDRGRGYTF

clone size: .
V gene: TRBV5-1
CDR3 protein: CASSLPSGQGAGGYTF

clone size: .
V gene: TRBV19
CDR3 protein: CASSLSGGSYNEQFF

clone size: .
V gene: TRBV5-1
CDR3 protein: CASSLTGATNEKLFF